Listed here is a single T cell receptor beta chain. Its specificity is unknown. These data belong to a study of cytomegalovirus exposure and HLA in healthy donors. Overall study results and limits: Several top significant clusters appeared, in a later analysis, to be linked to common viral pathogens.

The PCR made use of 60 Vbeta and 13 Jbeta primers. The repertoire was sequenced with immunoSEQ multiplex PCR; TCRdb's copy has only in-frame clones and lacks some. The sample contains more than 90,000 clones, around 69% of which appear only once. Sequences were obtained from PBMCs. The sequence was collected from a man aged 50 to 59 in good health and CMV-seropositive.

The CDR3 coding sequence is TGTGCCAGCAGCTCCCGTAGGGGCCGGGACACCGGGGAGCTGTTTTTT. It specifies CASSSRRGRDTGELFF. The chain carries TRBV11-2 and TRBJ2-2, with TRBD1 as a possible D gene (5 bases). The germline gives CDR1 SGHAT, CDR2 FQNNGV. V lost 4 bases and J 3 bases, leaving 15 bases between the germline ends. The CDR3 runs to 16 residues.